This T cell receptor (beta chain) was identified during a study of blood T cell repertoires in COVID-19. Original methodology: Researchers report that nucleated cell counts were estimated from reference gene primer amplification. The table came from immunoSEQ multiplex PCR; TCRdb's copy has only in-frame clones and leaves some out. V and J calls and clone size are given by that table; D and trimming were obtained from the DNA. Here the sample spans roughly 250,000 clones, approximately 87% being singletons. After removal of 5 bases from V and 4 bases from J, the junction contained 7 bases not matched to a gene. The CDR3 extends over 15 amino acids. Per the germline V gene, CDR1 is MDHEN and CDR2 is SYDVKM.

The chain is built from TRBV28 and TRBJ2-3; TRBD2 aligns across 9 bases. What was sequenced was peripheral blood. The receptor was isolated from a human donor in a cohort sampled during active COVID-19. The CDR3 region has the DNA TGTGCCAGCAGTACCGGGACTAGCCGCGCAGATACGCAGTATTTT. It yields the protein CASSTGTSRADTQYF. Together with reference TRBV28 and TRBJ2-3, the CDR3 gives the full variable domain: DVKVTQSSRYLVKRTGEKVFLECVQDMDHENMFWYRQDPGLGLRLIYFSYDVKMKEKGDIPEGYSVSREKKERFSLILESASTNQTSMYLCASSTGTSRADTQYFGPGTRLTVL.